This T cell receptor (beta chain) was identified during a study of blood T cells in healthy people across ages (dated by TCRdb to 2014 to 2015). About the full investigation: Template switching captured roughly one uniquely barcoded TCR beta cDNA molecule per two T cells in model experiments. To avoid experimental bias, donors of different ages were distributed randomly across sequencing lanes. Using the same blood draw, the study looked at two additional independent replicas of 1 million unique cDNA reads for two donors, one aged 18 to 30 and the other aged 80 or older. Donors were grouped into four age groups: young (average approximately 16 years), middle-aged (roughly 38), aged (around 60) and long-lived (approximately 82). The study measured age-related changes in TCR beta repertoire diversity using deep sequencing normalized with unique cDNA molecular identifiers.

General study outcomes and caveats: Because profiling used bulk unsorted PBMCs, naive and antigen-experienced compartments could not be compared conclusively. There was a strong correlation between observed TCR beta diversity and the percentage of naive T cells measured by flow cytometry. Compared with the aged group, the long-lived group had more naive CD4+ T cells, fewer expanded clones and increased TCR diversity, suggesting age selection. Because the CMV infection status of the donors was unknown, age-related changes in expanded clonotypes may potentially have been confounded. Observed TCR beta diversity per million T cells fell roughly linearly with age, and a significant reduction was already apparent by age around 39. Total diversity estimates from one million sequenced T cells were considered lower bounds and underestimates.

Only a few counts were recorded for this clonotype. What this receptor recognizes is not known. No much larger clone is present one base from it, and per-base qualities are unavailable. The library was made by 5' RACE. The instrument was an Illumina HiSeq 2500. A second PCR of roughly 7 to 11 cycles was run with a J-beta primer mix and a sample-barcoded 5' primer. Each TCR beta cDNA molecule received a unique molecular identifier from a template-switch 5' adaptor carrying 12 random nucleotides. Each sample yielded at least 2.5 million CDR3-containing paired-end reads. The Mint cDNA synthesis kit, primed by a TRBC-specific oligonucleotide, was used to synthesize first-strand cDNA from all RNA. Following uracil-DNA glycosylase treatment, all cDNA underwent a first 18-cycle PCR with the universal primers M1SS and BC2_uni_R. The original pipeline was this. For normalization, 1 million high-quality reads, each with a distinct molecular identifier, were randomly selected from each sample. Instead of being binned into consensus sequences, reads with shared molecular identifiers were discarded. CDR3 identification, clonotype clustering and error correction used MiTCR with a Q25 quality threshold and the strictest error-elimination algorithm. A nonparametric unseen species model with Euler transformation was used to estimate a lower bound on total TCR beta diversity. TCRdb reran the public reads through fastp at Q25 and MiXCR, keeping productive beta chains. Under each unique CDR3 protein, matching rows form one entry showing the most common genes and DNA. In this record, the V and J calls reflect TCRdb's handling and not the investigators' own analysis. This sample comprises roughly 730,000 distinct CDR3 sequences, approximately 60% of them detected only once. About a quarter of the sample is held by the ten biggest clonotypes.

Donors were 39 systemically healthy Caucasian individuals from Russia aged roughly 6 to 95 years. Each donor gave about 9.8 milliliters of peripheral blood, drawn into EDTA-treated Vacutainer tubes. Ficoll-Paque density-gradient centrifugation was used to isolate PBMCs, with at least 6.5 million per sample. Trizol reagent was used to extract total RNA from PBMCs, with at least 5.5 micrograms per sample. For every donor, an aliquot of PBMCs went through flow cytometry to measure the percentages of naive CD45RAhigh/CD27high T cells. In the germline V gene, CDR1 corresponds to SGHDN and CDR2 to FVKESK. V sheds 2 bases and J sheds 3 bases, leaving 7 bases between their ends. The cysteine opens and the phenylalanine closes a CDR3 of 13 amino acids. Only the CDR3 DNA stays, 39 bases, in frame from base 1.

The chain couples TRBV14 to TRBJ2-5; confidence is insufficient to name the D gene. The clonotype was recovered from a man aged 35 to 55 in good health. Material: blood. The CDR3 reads CASSQLIKETQYF. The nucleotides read TGTGCCAGCAGCCAACTAATCAAAGAGACCCAGTACTTC.